Listed here are 27 T cell receptor beta chains from one sample, sequenced in a study of OX40 agonist ivuxolimab in advanced cancers. Assay used: immunoSEQ multiplex PCR; TCRdb lists only in-frame clones, some missing. The sample shows some 140,000 clones, 85% to 95% of them seen only once. The sequencing here drew on CD4+ or CD8+ T cells sorted from blood, taken in a trial of the OX40 agonist ivuxolimab. Receptor source: an adult with an advanced solid tumor such as melanoma, head and neck, liver or kidney cancer.

This chain joins TRBV5-1 and TRBJ2-1; D is unclear. Germline CDR1 SGHRS, CDR2 YFSETQ. The CDR3 loop spans 16 amino acids. Trimming took 0 bases from V and 0 from J, leaving 10 bases between them. The CDR3 protein is CASSLEGRSSYNEQFF. CDR3 in DNA: TGCGCCAGCAGCTTGGAAGGTAGGAGCTCCTACAATGAGCAGTTCTTC.

The rearrangement uses TRBV29-1 and TRBJ2-7; TRBD2 aligns across 10 bases. This CDR3 spans 17 amino acids. V lost 3 bases and J lost 1; bases outside the gene matches: 12. In germline, CDR1 is SQVTM, CDR2 ANQGSEA. The CDR3 spells CSVDKPGLAGASYEQYF. CDR3 bases: TGCAGCGTTGACAAACCTGGCCTAGCGGGGGCATCCTACGAGCAGTACTTC.

This CDR3 reads CASSPRVLGAYEQYF. The CDR3 DNA reads as TGTGCCAGCAGCCCCCGGGTCCTGGGGGCCTACGAGCAGTACTTC. The V and J genes are TRBV7-2 and TRBJ2-7; the D gene could be TRBD1 or TRBD2 (5 bases each). The V and J ends lost 5 bases and 2 bases respectively, with 16 bases between them. From germline, CDR1 is SGHTA and CDR2 FQGNSA. This CDR3 is 15 amino acids long.

This chain uses TRBV28 with TRBJ1-1; D gene unclear. Germline loops: CDR1 MDHEN, CDR2 SYDVKM. Trimming left V 6 bases short and J 1 base short, with 6 bases between. The CDR3 covers 12 residues. The CDR3 loop reads CASRDGNTEAFF. For the CDR3, the DNA is TGTGCCAGCAGAGACGGGAACACTGAAGCTTTCTTT.

The gene calls are TRBV2 and TRBJ1-1; D not certain. This CDR3 has 11 residues. V gave up 8 bases and J gave up 0 bases, with 4 bases separating them. Germline V lookup: CDR1 SNHLY, CDR2 FYNNEI. The CDR3 DNA is TGTGCCAGCTCTGTGAACACTGAAGCTTTCTTT. It codes for CASSVNTEAFF.

V and J are TRBV30 and TRBJ2-1; tentatively, D is TRBD2 (5 bases). This CDR3 is 16 amino acids long. V shed 4 bases and J shed 0 bases, with 16 bases lying between them. Germline V CDR1 and CDR2: GTSNPN, SVGIG (reference sequence). CDR3 sequence: CAWTSPGYSSYNEQFF. In DNA, the CDR3 is TGTGCCTGGACCTCCCCGGGGTATTCCTCCTACAATGAGCAGTTCTTC.

V and J are TRBV5-1 and TRBJ2-3; D possibly uses TRBD1 or TRBD2 (6 bases each). The CDR3 has 15 residues. With 3 bases removed from V and 5 bases from J, the gap between germline ends came to 16 bases. In germline, CDR1 is SGHRS, CDR2 YFSETQ. The CDR3 spells CASSSRGLEGDTQYF. CDR3 nucleotides: TGCGCCAGCAGCTCCCGGGGGCTAGAGGGAGATACGCAGTATTTT.

This chain connects TRBV4-1 to TRBJ2-3; no reliable D call. The germline V gene encodes CDR1 MGHRA and CDR2 YSYEKL. This CDR3 spans 16 amino acids. V dropped 0 bases and J dropped 1 base, with 11 bases sitting between them. CDR3 nucleotide sequence: TGCGCCAGCAGCCAAGAAGGTACCGGCGGCACAGATACGCAGTATTTT. As protein: CASSQEGTGGTDTQYF.

V gene TRBV11-2 combines with J gene TRBJ1-1; unclear D gene. The V end lost 1 base, the J end lost 2 bases, and 8 bases lay between the germline ends. Germline-derived CDR1 and CDR2 are SGHAT and FQNNGV. The CDR3 loop spans 14 amino acids. CDR3 DNA sequence: TGTGCCAGCAGCTTAGGAAGGGCCAACACTGAAGCTTTCTTT. Residues: CASSLGRANTEAFF.

CDR3 protein: CASSYAGAQDGYTF. The CDR3 region has the DNA TGTGCCAGCAGTTACGCGGGGGCGCAGGATGGCTACACCTTC. The chain carries TRBV6-6 and TRBJ1-2, with D possibly matching TRBD1 (6 bases). The CDR3 runs to 14 residues. Deletions cut 2 bases from V and 6 bases from J, with 13 bases between. Germline V CDR1 and CDR2: MNHNY, SVGAGI (reference sequence).

The gene calls are TRBV5-1 and TRBJ2-2, with TRBD1 matching 8 bases. CDR3 length: 15 residues. Germline V gene sequence: CDR1 SGHRS, CDR2 YFSETQ. J gave up 6 bases and V 9 bases, and 13 bases lay outside the gene matches. CDR3 protein: CATTTIDRGAGELFF. The CDR3 DNA follows: TGCGCCACCACAACCATTGACAGGGGAGCCGGGGAGCTGTTTTTT.

CDR3 nucleotides: TGTGCCAGCAGCTCCTCCGGGACTAGCGGGAGCCCCTACGAGCAGTACTTC. Protein product: CASSSSGTSGSPYEQYF. The chain has TRBV7-2 and TRBJ2-7; 14 nucleotides line up with TRBD2. Germline V gives CDR1 SGHTA, CDR2 FQGNSA. J gave up 2 bases and V 4 bases, and 7 bases lay outside the gene matches. The CDR3 is 17 residues long.

The V call is TRBV29-1, the J call TRBJ2-5; D is undetermined. Germline CDR1 reads SQVTM; CDR2 reads ANQGSEA. This CDR3 contains 12 residues. The germline V and J ends were trimmed by 2 bases and 5 bases, with 9 bases remaining between them. DNA of the CDR3: TGCAGCGTTGAAAGAAGGGTCGAGACCCAGTACTTC. It translates to CSVERRVETQYF.

The chain carries TRBV5-1 and TRBJ2-2, with TRBD1 as a possible D gene (6 bases). V lost 4 bases and J 6 bases, leaving 13 bases between the germline ends. This CDR3 comprises 14 residues. Germline CDR1 is SGHRS and CDR2 is YFSETQ. CDR3 nucleotides: TGCGCCAGCAGCCCATCTACAGGGCCCGGGGAGCTGTTTTTT. Residues: CASSPSTGPGELFF.

This chain joins TRBV5-4 and TRBJ2-1; a possible D gene is TRBD1 (6 bases). The ends were cut back, 7 bases at V and 2 bases at J, with 10 bases in the middle. Germline CDR1 and CDR2: SGHNT and YYREEE (reference sequence). The CDR3 runs to 13 residues. In DNA, the CDR3 is TGTGCCAGCGAGGGGACAACCTACAATGAGCAGTTCTTC. Protein: CASEGTTYNEQFF.

The V call is TRBV27, the J call TRBJ1-2, with 9 bases identical to TRBD1. The CDR3 sequence is 14 residues long. The germline CDR1 and CDR2 sequences are MNHEY and SMNVEV (reference sequence). The V and J ends lost 2 bases and 6 bases, in that order; junction bases with no gene match: 4. Written as DNA, the CDR3 is TGTGCCAGCAGTTTAAACAGGGGGCAGGATGGCTACACCTTC. Protein sequence: CASSLNRGQDGYTF.

The J gene is TRBJ2-7, the V gene TRBV5-6, with TRBD1 as a possible D gene (6 bases). V was clipped by 1 base and J by 5 bases, with 10 bases between them. The CDR3 has 13 amino acids. Germline V gene sequence: CDR1 SGHDT, CDR2 YYEEEE. Here the CDR3 reads CASSLIGGHEQYF. CDR3 nucleotide sequence: TGTGCCAGCAGCTTGATTGGGGGCCACGAGCAGTACTTC.

The chain employs TRBV20-1 and TRBJ2-7; a possible D gene is TRBD2 (5 bases). This CDR3 is 11 amino acids long. CDR1 and CDR2 from the germline V gene are DFQATT and SNEGSKA (reference sequence). CDR3 sequence reads: CSGLGSYEQYF. CDR3 bases: TGCAGCGGACTTGGCTCCTACGAGCAGTACTTC.

The chain is built from TRBV7-3 and TRBJ2-3; D not certain. Germline V gives CDR1 SGHTA, CDR2 FQGTGA. The CDR3 extends over 14 amino acids. V lost 1 base and J lost 3, with 8 bases in between. The CDR3 DNA is TGTGCCAGCAGCTTAAGGCACCCGACAGATACGCAGTATTTT. Residues: CASSLRHPTDTQYF.

V usage is TRBV18 and J usage is TRBJ2-1; the match to TRBD1 covers 8 bases. CDR3 length: 16 amino acids. In germline, CDR1 is KGHSH, CDR2 LQKENI. The ends lost 5 bases at V and 0 bases at J; junction bases unmatched: 6. The CDR3 DNA sequence: TGTGCCAGCTCAACGACAGGGGCCAGCTCCTACAATGAGCAGTTCTTC. Protein: CASSTTGASSYNEQFF.

The CDR3 nucleotides read TGTGCCAGTACCACAGGAGATACGCAGTATTTT. Translated: CASTTGDTQYF. This sequence joins TRBV7-9 and TRBJ2-3; D may be TRBD1 (5 bases). This CDR3 has 11 residues. Trimming took 9 bases from V and 5 from J, leaving 9 bases between them. In germline, CDR1 is SEHNR, CDR2 FQNEAQ (reference sequence).

The CDR3 DNA is TGTGCCAGCAGCCTAGGACAGGGGGCGAATGGGAACAATCAGCCCCAGCATTTT. The encoded protein is CASSLGQGANGNNQPQHF. The V call is TRBV4-2, the J call TRBJ1-5; 11 positions agree with TRBD1. The CDR3 sequence is 18 residues long. Losses at the gene ends were 4 bases for V and 3 bases for J; bases not matched to a gene: 11. In germline, CDR1 is LGHNA, CDR2 YNFKEQ.

The CDR3 sequence: CASMSRPRSYNEQFF. CDR3 DNA sequence: TGTGCCAGCATGAGCCGGCCACGCTCCTACAATGAGCAGTTCTTC. The chain joins TRBV27 to TRBJ2-1; D ambiguous. Germline V gene data show CDR1 as MNHEY and CDR2 as SMNVEV (reference sequence). Trimming removed 7 bases at V and 0 bases at J, with 13 bases between. The CDR3 has 15 amino acids.

This chain joins TRBV11-2 and TRBJ2-7; D ambiguous. There are 13 residues in the CDR3. CDR1 is SGHAT, CDR2 FQNNGV, per germline. The V end was cut by 1 base, the J end by 5 bases, with 9 bases between. The DNA of the CDR3 is TGTGCCAGCAGCTTAGGAGAGTCTAACGAGCAGTACTTC. Translation gives CASSLGESNEQYF.

Note on this clone: The sample has other DNA sequences that encode this CDR3 too. This rearrangement joins TRBV9 to TRBJ2-2, with D uncertain. V was cut by 0 bases and J by 2 bases, with 5 bases left in between. The CDR3 contains 14 residues. Germline CDR1 is SGDLS and CDR2 is YYNGEE. The chain's CDR3 is CASSVVGNTGELFF. The CDR3, as DNA: TGTGCCAGCAGCGTAGTTGGTAACACCGGGGAGCTGTTTTTT. The entire variable domain, with the rest obtained from reference TRBV9 and TRBJ2-2, is as follows: DSGVTQTPKHLITATGQRVTLRCSPRSGDLSVYWYQQSLDQGLQFLIQYYNGEERAKGNILERFSAQQFPDLHSELNLSSLELGDSALYFCASSVVGNTGELFFGEGSRLTVL.

CDR3 residues: CASTRGQADYEQYF. The CDR3 DNA reads as TGTGCCAGCACCCGAGGACAGGCAGACTACGAGCAGTACTTC. The rearrangement links TRBV6-5 to TRBJ2-7, with 7 bases matching TRBD1. The CDR3 totals 14 residues. Germline CDR1 and CDR2: MNHEY and SVGAGI. After removal of 7 bases from V and 3 bases from J, the junction contained 9 bases not matched to a gene.

The V and J genes are TRBV5-4 and TRBJ2-2, with D perhaps matching TRBD1 or TRBD2 (6 bases each). The CDR3 runs to 16 residues. Germline assignment: CDR1 SGHNT and CDR2 YYREEE (reference sequence). V lost 3 bases to trimming and J lost 4 bases, with 16 bases between them. The CDR3: CASSSKGGEPTGELFF. For the CDR3, the DNA is TGTGCCAGCAGCTCCAAGGGGGGCGAACCCACCGGGGAGCTGTTTTTT.